This T cell receptor beta chain was found in a study of cytomegalovirus exposure and HLA in healthy donors. Findings and limits, study-wide: High specificity and sensitivity for cytomegalovirus status were reported for the classifier.

About this clone: Its antigen is as yet unknown.

The PCR had 60 Vbeta and 13 Jbeta primers. Profiled with immunoSEQ multiplex PCR; TCRdb holds only in-frame clones, not every one. Here the sample spans under 250,000 clones, about 86% being singletons. The sequenced material came from PBMCs. This TCR was sampled from an older woman in good health and CMV-seropositive.

The CDR3 sequence: CSVDRAMDTEAFF. CDR3 in DNA: TGCAGCGTTGACAGGGCTATGGACACTGAAGCTTTCTTT. The rearrangement uses TRBV29-1 and TRBJ1-1, with D perhaps matching TRBD1 (5 bases). Germline V gene sequence: CDR1 SQVTM, CDR2 ANQGSEA. CDR3 length equals 13 residues. Trimming cost V 3 bases and J 3 bases, with 11 bases left between them.